The source of this TCR beta chain is a study of blood T cells in healthy people across ages (dated by TCRdb to the mid-2010s). As for the study more broadly: In model experiments, template switching captured roughly one uniquely barcoded TCR beta cDNA molecule for every two T cells. Using deep sequencing normalized with unique cDNA molecular identifiers, the study measured how TCR beta repertoire diversity changes with age. Donors were grouped into four age groups: young (average approximately 16 years), middle-aged (about 38), aged (approximately 58) and long-lived (82). To avoid experimental bias, donors of different ages were spread randomly across the sequencing lanes. Using the same blood draw, the study looked at two additional independent replicas of 1 million unique cDNA reads for two donors, one aged 18 to 30 and the other aged 80 or older. The full study reports these points: As age increased, observed TCR beta diversity per million T cells dropped in a roughly linear way, and a significant reduction was already evident by age 40. Estimates of total diversity based on one million sequenced T cells were considered lower bounds and underestimates. Compared with the aged group, the long-lived group had more naive CD4+ T cells, fewer expanded clones and increased TCR diversity, a pattern suggesting age selection. Observed TCR beta diversity correlated strongly with the percentage of naive T cells measured by flow cytometry. Because the CMV infection status of the donors was unknown, age-related changes in expanded clonotypes may potentially have been confounded. Since profiling was done on bulk unsorted PBMCs, naive and antigen-experienced compartments could not be conclusively compared.

From cysteine to phenylalanine, the CDR3 is 13 amino acids long. Just CDR3 DNA is preserved here, 39 bases in frame from base 1. Looking up the germline V gene yields CDR1 SGHDT and CDR2 YYEEEE. Trimming leaves V shorter by 3 bases and J shorter by 7 bases, with the junction holding 6 bases beyond the gene matches. A word on this clonotype: Its antigen is still unknown. Base quality data are lacking; no much larger clone is found one base away.

Donors were under 40 systemically healthy Caucasian individuals from Russia aged 6 to 90 years. Each donor gave ten milliliters of peripheral blood, collected into EDTA-treated Vacutainer tubes. Ficoll-Paque density-gradient centrifugation was used to isolate PBMCs, with at least 6.5 million per sample. Trizol reagent was used to extract total RNA from the PBMCs, yielding at least 6 micrograms per sample. The percentages of naive CD45RAhigh/CD27high T cells were determined by flow cytometry on a PBMC aliquot from every donor. Library preparation employed 5' RACE. The sequencer listed for this sample is Illumina HiSeq 2500. The second PCR ran for roughly 7 to 11 cycles and used a J-beta primer mix along with a sample-barcoded 5' primer. Each TCR beta cDNA molecule received a unique molecular identifier from a template-switch 5' adaptor carrying 12 random nucleotides. Each sample yielded at least 3 million CDR3-containing paired-end reads. The Mint cDNA synthesis kit, primed by a TRBC-specific oligonucleotide, was used to synthesize first-strand cDNA from all RNA. After uracil-DNA glycosylase treatment, a first 18-cycle PCR used universal primers M1SS and BC2_uni_R on all cDNA. Per the authors' processing: Each sample was normalized by randomly selecting 1 million high-quality reads, each carrying a distinct molecular identifier. Instead of being binned into consensus sequences, reads that shared molecular identifiers were thrown out. MiTCR, with a Q25 quality threshold and the strictest error-elimination algorithm, was used for CDR3 identification, clonotype clustering and error correction. Lower-bound total TCR beta diversity was estimated with a nonparametric unseen species model using Euler transformation. TCRdb's own reprocessing of the public reads used fastp at Q25 and MiXCR and kept productive beta chains. Every distinct CDR3 protein forms one entry, paired with its most common genes and DNA. The V and J calls shown here were made by TCRdb, not taken from the authors' results. The sample table lists 920,000 or so distinct CDR3 sequences, under 45% of them with a count of one. The ten most abundant clones make up around 18% of the sample.

The sequence was collected from a woman aged 60-75 years in good health. Sequencing used blood. The rearranged segments are TRBV5-6 and TRBJ1-2, with TRBD1 identical over 7 junction bases. The DNA sequence reads TGTGCCAGCAGCTCTACAGGGGTCGCTGGCTACACCTTC. Translated, this gives CASSSTGVAGYTF.